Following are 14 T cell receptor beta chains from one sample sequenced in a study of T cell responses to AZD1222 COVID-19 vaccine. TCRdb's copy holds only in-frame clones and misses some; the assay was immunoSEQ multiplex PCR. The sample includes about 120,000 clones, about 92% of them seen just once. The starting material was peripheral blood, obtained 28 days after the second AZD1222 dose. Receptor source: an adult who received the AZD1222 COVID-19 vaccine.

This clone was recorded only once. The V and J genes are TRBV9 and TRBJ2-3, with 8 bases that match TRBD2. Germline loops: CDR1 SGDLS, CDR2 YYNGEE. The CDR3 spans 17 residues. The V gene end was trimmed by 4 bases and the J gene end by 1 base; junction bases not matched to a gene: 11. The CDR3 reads CASSIAGRSPRTDTQYF. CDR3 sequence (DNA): TGTGCCAGCAGCATAGCGGGGCGAAGCCCCCGCACAGATACGCAGTATTTT.

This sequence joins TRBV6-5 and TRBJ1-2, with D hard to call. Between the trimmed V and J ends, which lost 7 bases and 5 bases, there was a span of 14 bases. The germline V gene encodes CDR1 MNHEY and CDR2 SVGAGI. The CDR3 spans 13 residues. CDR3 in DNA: TGTGCCAGCAAGTGGATTTTGGGGTATGGCTACACCTTC. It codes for CASKWILGYGYTF.

CDR3 in DNA: TGTGCCAGCAGTCCCTCGGGGTTTGGCGCTCAGCCCCAGCATTTT. This gives the protein CASSPSGFGAQPQHF. J is TRBJ1-5 and V is TRBV27, with D hard to call. Trimming shortened V by 5 bases and J by 6 bases, and 17 bases separated the two germline ends. This CDR3 region has 15 residues. Germline-derived CDR1 and CDR2 are MNHEY and SMNVEV (reference sequence).

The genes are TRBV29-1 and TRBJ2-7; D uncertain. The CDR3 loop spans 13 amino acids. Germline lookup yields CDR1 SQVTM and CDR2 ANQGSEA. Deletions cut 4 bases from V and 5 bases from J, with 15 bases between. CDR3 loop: CSVAWGIGNEQYF. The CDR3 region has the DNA TGCAGCGTTGCTTGGGGTATAGGCAACGAGCAGTACTTC.

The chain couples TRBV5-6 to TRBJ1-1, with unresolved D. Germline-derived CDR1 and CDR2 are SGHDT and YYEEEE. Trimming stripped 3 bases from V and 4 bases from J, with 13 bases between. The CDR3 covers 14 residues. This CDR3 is CASSSPGSGTEAFF. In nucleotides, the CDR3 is TGTGCCAGCAGCTCTCCCGGAAGTGGCACTGAAGCTTTCTTT. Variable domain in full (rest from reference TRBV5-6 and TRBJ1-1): DAGVTQSPTHLIKTRGQQVTLRCSPKSGHDTVSWYQQALGQGPQFIFQYYEEEERQRGNFPDRFSGHQFPNYSSELNVNALLLGDSALYLCASSSPGSGTEAFFGQGTRLTVV.

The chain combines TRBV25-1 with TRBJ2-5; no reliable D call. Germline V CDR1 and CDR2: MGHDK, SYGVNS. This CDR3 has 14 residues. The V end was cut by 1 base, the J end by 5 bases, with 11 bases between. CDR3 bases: TGTGCCAGCAGTGAATTGAGGTTTGACGAGACCCAGTACTTC. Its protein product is CASSELRFDETQYF.

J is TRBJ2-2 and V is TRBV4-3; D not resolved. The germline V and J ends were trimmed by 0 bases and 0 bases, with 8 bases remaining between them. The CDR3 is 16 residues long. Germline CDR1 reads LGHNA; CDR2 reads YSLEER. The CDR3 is CASSQEIRSNTGELFF. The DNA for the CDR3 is TGCGCCAGCAGCCAAGAAATCAGGTCGAACACCGGGGAGCTGTTTTTT.

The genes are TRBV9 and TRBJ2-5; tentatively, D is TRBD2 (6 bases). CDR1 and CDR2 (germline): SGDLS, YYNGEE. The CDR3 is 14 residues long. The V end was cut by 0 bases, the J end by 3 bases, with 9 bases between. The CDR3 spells CASSVAGGKETQYF. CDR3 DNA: TGTGCCAGCAGCGTAGCCGGCGGGAAAGAGACCCAGTACTTC.

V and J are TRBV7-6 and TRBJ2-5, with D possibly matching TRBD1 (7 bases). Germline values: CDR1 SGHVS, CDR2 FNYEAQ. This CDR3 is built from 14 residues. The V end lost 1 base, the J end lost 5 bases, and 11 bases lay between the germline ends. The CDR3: CASSLVRGDETQYF. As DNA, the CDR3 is TGTGCCAGCAGCTTAGTCAGGGGGGACGAGACCCAGTACTTC.

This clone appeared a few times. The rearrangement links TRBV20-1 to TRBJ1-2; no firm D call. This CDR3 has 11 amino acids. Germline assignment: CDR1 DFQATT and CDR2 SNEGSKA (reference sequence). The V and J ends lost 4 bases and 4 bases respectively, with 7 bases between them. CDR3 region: CSATWVYGYTF. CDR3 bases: TGCAGTGCTACCTGGGTCTATGGCTACACCTTC.

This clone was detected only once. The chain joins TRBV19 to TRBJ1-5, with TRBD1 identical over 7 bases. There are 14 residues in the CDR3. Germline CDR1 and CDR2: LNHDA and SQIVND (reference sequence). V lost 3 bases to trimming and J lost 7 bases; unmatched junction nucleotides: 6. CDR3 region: CASSIEGANQPQHF. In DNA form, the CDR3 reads TGTGCCAGTAGTATTGAGGGGGCGAACCAGCCCCAGCATTTT. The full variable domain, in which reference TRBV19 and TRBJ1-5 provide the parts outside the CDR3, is DGGITQSPKYLFRKEGQNVTLSCEQNLNHDAMYWYRQDPGQGLRLIYYSQIVNDFQKGDIAEGYSVSREKKESFPLTVTSAQKNPTAFYLCASSIEGANQPQHFGDGTRLSIL.

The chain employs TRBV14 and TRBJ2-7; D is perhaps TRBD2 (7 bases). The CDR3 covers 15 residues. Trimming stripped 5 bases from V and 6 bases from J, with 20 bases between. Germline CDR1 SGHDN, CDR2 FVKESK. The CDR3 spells CASSFRGGVGGEQYF. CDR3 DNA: TGTGCCAGCAGCTTTCGAGGGGGGGTCGGAGGCGAGCAGTACTTC.

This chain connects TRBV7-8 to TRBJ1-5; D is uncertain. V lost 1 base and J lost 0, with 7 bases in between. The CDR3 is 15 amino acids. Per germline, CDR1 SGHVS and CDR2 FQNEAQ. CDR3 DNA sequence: TGTGCCAGCAGCTTAGATATGGGTAGCAATCAGCCCCAGCATTTT. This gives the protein CASSLDMGSNQPQHF.

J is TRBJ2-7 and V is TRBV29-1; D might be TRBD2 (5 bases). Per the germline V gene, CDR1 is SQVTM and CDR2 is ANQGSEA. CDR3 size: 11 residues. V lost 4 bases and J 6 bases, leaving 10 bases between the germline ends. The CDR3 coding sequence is TGCAGCGTTGCGGGGTCTACCGAGCAGTACTTC. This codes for CSVAGSTEQYF.